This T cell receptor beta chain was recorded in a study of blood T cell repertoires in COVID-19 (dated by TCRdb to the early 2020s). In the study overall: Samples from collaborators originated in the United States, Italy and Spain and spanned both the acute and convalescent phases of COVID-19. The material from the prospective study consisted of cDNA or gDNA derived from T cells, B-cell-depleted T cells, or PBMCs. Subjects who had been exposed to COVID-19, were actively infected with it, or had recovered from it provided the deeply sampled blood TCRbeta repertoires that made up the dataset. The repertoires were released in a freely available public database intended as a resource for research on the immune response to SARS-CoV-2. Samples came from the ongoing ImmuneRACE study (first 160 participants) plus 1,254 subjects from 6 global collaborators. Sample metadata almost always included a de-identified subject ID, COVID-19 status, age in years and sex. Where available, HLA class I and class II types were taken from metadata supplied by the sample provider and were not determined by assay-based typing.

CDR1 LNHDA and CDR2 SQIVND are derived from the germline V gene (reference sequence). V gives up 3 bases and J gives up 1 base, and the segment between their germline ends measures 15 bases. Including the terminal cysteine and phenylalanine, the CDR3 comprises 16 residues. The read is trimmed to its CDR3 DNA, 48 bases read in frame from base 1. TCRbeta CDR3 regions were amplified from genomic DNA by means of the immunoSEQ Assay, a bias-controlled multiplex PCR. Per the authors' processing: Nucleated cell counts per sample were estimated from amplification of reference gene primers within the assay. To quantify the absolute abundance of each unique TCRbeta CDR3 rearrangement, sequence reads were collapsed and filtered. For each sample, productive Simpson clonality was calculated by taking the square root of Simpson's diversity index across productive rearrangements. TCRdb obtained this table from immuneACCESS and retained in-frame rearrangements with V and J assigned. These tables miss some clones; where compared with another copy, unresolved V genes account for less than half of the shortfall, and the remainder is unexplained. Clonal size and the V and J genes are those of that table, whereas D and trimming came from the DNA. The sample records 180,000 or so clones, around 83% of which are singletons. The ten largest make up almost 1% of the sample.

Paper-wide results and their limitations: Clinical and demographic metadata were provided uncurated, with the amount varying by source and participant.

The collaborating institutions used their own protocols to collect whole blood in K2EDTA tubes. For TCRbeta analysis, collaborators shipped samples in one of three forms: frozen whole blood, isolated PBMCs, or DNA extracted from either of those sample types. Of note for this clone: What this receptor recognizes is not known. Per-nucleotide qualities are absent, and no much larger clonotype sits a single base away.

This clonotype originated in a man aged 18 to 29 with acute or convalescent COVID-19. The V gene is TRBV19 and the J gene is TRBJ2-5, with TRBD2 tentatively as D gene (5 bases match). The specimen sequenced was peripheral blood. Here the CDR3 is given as CASSIPGFVSQETQYF. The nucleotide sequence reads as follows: TGTGCCAGTAGTATCCCGGGATTTGTAAGCCAAGAGACCCAGTACTTC.